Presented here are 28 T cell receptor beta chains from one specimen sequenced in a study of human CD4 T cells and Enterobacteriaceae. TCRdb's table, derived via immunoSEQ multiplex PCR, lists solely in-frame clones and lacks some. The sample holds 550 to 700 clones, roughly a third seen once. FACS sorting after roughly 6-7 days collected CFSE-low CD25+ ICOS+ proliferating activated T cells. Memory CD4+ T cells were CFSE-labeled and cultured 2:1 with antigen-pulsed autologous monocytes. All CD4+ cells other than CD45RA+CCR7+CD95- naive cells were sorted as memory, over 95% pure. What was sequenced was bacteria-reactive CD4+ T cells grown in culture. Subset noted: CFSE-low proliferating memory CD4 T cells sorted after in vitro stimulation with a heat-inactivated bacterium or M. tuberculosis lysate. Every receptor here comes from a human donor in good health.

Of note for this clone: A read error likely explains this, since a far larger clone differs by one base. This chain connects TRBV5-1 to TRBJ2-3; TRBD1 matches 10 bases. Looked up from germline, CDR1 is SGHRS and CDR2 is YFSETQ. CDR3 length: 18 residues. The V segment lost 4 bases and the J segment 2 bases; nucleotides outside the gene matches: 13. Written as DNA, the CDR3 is TGCGCCAGCAGCAAGGGGGGTTTGACAGGGGGCGCCACAGATACGCAGTATTTT. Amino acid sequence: CASSKGGLTGGATDTQYF.

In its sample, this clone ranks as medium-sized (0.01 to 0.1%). The CDR3 coding sequence is TGTGCCAGCAGTTCCTATTCTTGGGCAACCTCAGTGGGGGCCAACGTCCTGACTTTC. It codes for CASSSYSWATSVGANVLTF. This chain links TRBV28 with TRBJ2-6; D remains ambiguous. CDR3 length: 19 amino acids. From germline, CDR1 is MDHEN and CDR2 SYDVKM. The V end was cut by 4 bases, the J end by 4 bases, with 23 bases between.

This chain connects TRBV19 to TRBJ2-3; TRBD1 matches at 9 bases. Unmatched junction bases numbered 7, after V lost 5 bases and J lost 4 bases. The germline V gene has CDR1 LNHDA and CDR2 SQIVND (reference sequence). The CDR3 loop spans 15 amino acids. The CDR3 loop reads CASSPAGTGPDTQYF. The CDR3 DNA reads TGTGCCAGTAGTCCCGCCGGGACAGGGCCAGATACGCAGTATTTT.

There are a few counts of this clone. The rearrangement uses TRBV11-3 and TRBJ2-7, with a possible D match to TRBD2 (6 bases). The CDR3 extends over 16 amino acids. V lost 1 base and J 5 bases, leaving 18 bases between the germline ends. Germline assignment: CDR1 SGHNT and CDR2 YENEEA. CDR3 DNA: TGTGCCAGCAGCTTAGTAGCCGCGACTAGAACAAACGAGCAGTACTTC. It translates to CASSLVAATRTNEQYF.

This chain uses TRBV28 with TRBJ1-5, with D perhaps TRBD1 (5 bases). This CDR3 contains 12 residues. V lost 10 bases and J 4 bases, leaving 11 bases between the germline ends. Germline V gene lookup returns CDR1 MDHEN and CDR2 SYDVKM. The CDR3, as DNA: TGTGCCACCTCCCGGGGGAATCAGCCCCAGCATTTT. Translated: CATSRGNQPQHF.

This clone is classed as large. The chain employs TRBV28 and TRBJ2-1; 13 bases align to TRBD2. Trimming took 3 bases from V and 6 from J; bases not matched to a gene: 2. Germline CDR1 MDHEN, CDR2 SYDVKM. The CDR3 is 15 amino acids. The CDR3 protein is CASSLGTSGTNEQFF. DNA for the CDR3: TGTGCCAGCAGTTTGGGGACTAGCGGGACCAATGAGCAGTTCTTC.

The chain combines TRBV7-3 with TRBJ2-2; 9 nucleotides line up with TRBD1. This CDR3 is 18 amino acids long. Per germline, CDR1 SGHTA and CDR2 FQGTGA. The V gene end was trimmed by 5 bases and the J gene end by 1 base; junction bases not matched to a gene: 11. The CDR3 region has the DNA TGTGCCAGCAGCCCAATCCGCGGGACAGGGTGGAACACCGGGGAGCTGTTTTTT. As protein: CASSPIRGTGWNTGELFF.

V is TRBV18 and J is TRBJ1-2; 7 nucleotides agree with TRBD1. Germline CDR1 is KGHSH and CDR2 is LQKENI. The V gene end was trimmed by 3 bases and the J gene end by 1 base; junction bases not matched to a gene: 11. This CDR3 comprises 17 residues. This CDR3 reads CASSPVGGSEDNYGYTF. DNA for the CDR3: TGTGCCAGCTCACCCGTAGGGGGCAGCGAGGATAACTATGGCTACACCTTC.

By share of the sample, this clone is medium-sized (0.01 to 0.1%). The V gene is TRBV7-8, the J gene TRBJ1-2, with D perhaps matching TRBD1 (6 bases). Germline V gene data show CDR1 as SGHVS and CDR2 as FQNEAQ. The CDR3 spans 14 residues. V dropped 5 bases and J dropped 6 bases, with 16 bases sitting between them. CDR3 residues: CASSKGDTRHGYTF. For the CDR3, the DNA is TGTGCCAGCAGCAAGGGGGACACCCGCCATGGCTACACCTTC. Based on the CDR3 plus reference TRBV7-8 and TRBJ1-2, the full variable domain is GAGVSQSPRYKVAKRGQDVALRCDPISGHVSLFWYQQALGQGPEFLTYFQNEAQLDKSGLPSDRFFAERPEGSVSTLKIQRTQQEDSAVYLCASSKGDTRHGYTFGSGTRLTVV.

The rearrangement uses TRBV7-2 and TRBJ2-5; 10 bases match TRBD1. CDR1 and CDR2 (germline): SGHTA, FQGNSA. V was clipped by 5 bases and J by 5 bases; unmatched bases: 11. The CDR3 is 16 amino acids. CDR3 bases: TGTGCCAGCAGCCCTCTCGCGACAGGGGGCGCGGAGACCCAGTACTTC. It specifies CASSPLATGGAETQYF. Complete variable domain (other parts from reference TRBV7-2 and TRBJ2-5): GAGVSQSPSNKVTEKGKDVELRCDPISGHTALYWYRQSLGQGLEFLIYFQGNSAPDKSGLPSDRFSAERTGGSVSTLTIQRTQQEDSAVYLCASSPLATGGAETQYFGPGTRLLVL.

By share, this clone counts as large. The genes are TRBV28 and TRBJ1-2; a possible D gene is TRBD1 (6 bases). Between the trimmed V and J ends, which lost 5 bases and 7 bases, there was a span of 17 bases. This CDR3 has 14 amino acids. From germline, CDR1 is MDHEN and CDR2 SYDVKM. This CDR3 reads CASSVPGEVSGYTF. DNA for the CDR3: TGTGCCAGCAGTGTCCCAGGGGAGGTTAGTGGCTACACCTTC.

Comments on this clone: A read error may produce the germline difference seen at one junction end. Written as DNA, the CDR3 is TGTGCCAGCAGCTTACACAGATACGCAGTATTT. It is translated as CASSLHRYAVF. The chain couples TRBV11-3 to TRBJ2-3; D unclear. Germline CDR1 and CDR2: SGHNT and YENEEA. The CDR3 has 11 residues.

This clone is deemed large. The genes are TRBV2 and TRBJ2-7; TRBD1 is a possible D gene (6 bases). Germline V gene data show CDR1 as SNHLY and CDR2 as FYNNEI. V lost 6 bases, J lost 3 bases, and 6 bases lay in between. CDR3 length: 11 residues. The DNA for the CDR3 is TGTGCCAGCAGGGGACACTACGAGCAGTACTTC. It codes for CASRGHYEQYF.

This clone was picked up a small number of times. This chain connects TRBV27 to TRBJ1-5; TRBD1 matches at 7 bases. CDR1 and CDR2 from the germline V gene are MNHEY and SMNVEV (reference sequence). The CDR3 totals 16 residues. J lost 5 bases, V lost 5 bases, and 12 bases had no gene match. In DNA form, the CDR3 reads TGTGCCAGCAGTCTAAGGGGGGACAGATCATATCAGCCCCAGCATTTT. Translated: CASSLRGDRSYQPQHF.

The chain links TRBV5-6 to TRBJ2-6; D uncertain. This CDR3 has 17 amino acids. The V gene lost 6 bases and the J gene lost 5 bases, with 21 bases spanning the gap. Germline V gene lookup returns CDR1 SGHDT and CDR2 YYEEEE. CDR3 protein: CASIKFKSQSRANVLTF. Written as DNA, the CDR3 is TGTGCCAGCATTAAGTTCAAGTCACAAAGTCGGGCCAACGTCCTGACTTTC.

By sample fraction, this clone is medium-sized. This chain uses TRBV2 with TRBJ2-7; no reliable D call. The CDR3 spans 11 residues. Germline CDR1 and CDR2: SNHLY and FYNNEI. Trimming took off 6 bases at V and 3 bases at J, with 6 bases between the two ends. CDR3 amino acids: CASRGYYEQYF. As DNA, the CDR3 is TGTGCCAGCAGGGGGTACTACGAGCAGTACTTC.

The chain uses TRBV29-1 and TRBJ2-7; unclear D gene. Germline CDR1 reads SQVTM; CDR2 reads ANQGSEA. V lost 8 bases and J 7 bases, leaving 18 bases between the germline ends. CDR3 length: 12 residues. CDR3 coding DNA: TGCAGCACCGGAAACCCGGATAGAGAGCAGTACTTC. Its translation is CSTGNPDREQYF.

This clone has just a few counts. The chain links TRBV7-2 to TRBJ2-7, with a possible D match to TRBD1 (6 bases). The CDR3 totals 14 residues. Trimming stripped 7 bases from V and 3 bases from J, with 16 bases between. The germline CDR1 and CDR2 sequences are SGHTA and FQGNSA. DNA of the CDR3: TGTGCCAGCACCTCAGGGGTCTCCCTCTACGAGCAGTACTTC. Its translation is CASTSGVSLYEQYF.

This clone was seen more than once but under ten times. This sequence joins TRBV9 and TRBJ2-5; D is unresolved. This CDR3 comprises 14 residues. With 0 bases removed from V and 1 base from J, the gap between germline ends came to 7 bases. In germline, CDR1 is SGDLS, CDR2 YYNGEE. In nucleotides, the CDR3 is TGTGCCAGCAGCGTAGGGCAGTCCCAAGAGACCCAGTACTTC. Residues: CASSVGQSQETQYF.

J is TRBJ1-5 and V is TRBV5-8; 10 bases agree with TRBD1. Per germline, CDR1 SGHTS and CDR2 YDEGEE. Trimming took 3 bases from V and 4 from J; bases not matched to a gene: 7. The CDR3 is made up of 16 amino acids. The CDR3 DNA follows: TGTGCCAGCAGCTCCGGACAGGGGGGAGGGAATCAGCCCCAGCATTTT. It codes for CASSSGQGGGNQPQHF.

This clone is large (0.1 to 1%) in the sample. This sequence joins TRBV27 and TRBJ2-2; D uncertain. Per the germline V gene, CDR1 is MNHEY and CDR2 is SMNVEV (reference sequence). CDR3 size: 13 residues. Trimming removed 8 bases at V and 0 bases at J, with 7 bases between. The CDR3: CASATPNTGELFF. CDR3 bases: TGTGCCAGCGCCACCCCGAACACCGGGGAGCTGTTTTTT.

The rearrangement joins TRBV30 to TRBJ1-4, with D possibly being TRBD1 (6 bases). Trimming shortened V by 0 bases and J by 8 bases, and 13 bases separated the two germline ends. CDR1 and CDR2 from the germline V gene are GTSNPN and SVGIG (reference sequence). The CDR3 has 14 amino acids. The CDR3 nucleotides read TGTGCCTGGAGTGTTGGGGGGCGCGTGGAAAAACTGTTTTTT. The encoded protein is CAWSVGGRVEKLFF. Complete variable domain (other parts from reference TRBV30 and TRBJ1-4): SQTIHQWPATLVQPVGSPLSLECTVEGTSNPNLYWYRQAAGRGLQLLFYSVGIGQISSEVPQNLSASRPQDRQFILSSKKLLLSDSGFYLCAWSVGGRVEKLFFGSGTQLSVL.

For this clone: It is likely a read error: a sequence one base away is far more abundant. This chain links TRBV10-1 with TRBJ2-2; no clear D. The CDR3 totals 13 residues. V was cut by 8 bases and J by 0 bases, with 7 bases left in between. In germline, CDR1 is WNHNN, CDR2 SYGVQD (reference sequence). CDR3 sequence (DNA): TGCGCCAGCGGCAGCGCGAACACCGGGGAGCTGTTTTTT. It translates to CASGSANTGELFF.

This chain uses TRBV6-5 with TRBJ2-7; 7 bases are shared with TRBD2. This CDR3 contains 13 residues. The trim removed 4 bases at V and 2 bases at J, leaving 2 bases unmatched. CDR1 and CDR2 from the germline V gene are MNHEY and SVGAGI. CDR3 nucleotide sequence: TGTGCCAGCAGTTTACGGGAGGCCTACGAGCAGTACTTC. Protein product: CASSLREAYEQYF.

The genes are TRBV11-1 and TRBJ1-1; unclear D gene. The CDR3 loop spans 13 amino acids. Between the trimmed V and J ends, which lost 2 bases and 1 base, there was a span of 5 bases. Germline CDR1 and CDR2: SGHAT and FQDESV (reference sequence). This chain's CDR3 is CASSLYENTEAFF. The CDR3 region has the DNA TGTGCCAGCAGCTTATATGAGAACACTGAAGCTTTCTTT.

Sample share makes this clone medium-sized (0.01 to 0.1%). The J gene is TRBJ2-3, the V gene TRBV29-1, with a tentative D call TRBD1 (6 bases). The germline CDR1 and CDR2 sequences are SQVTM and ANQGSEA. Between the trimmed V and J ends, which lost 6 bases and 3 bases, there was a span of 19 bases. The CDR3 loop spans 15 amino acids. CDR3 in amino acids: CSVLKQGNPTDTQYF. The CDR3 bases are TGCAGCGTCCTGAAGCAGGGGAACCCAACAGATACGCAGTATTTT.

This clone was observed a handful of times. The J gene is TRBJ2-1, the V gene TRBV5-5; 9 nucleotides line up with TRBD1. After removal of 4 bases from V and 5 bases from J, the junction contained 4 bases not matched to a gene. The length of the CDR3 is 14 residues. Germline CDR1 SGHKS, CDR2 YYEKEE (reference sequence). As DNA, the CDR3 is TGTGCCAGCAGCGAAGGGACAGGGAACAATGAGCAGTTCTTC. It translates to CASSEGTGNNEQFF.

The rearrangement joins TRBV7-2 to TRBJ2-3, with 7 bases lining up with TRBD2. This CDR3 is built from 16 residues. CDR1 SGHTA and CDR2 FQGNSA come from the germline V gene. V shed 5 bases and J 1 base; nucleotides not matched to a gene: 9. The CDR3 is CASSVLRGVGTDTQYF. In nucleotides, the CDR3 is TGTGCCAGCAGCGTGCTCCGGGGGGTGGGCACAGATACGCAGTATTTT.